A selection of T cell receptor beta chains follows, all from one sample in a study of immune cell composition in non-small cell lung cancer. Sequencing used immunoSEQ multiplex PCR; TCRdb keeps in-frame clones, though not all of them. Here the sample spans about 1,200 clones, less than 85% being singletons. Sequencing was done on a sample of lung tumor tissue. Receptors originate from a human donor with non-small cell lung cancer. Both conserved end residues are part of each CDR3. Fields, in order: V gene, J gene, CDR3 protein.

TRBV28	TRBJ1-1	CASTGTANTEAFF
TRBV9	TRBJ2-1	CASSVEPTSGRAHNEQFF
TRBV10-2	TRBJ1-2	CASSDGTLGGYTF
TRBV9	TRBJ2-6	CASSSRTTGANVLTF
TRBV9	TRBJ2-2	CASSAPAGQGLNTGELFF
TRBV7-2	TRBJ1-1	CASSLEEGRWAEAFF
TRBV5-1	TRBJ1-2	CASSLLGTGLPYGYTF
TRBV6-1	TRBJ2-5	CASRLAGGETQYF
TRBV2	TRBJ1-1	CASSGRFMNTEAFF
TRBV7-2	TRBJ1-2	CASSLSGGVGGYTF
TRBV19	TRBJ2-3	CASSPGGGAGTDTQYF
TRBV10-3	TRBJ2-3	CAISGLAGSSGTDTQYF
TRBV27	TRBJ2-7	CASRLLSAGAPEQYF
TRBV2	TRBJ2-1	CASATSSYNEQFF
TRBV7-2	TRBJ2-1	CASSLFSNEQFF
TRBV9	TRBJ2-3	CASSVSLAYTDTQYF
TRBV27	TRBJ1-1	CASSEGAGNTEAFF
TRBV29-1	TRBJ1-2	CSVEGEQGSHGYTF
TRBV7-8	TRBJ1-4	CASSSSALPGTNEKLFF
TRBV10-3	TRBJ1-2	CAILKKAGDGYTF
TRBV30	TRBJ1-5	CAWSVGLGVGNQPQHF
TRBV4-1	TRBJ1-5	CASSQGSSYSNQPQHF
TRBV7-9	TRBJ2-3	CASSLRSGSRETADTQYF
TRBV2	TRBJ2-5	CASRESGGAETQYF
TRBV4-1	TRBJ1-2	CASSQATGWASSSASTYGYTF
TRBV5-6	TRBJ1-5	CASSYGQGRDNQPQHF
TRBV19	TRBJ1-2	CASSMGQARRSGYTF
TRBV5-1	TRBJ1-2	CASRVWTENYGYTF
TRBV19	TRBJ2-7	CASSIAGASSYEQYF
TRBV5-1	TRBJ2-7	CASSQGLQIGEQYF
TRBV7-6	TRBJ1-1	CASSPRGRVTEAFF
TRBV7-9	TRBJ2-2	CATGTGDTGELFF
TRBV2	TRBJ1-1	CASSLRDSPNAFF
TRBV18	TRBJ2-1	CASSRAGGAYNEQFF
TRBV19	TRBJ1-3	CASSSNRGNTIYF
TRBV28	TRBJ1-5	CASSFPGQGSTQPQHF
TRBV11-2	TRBJ1-6	CASSLQPDGNSPLHF
TRBV11-3	TRBJ2-1	CASSLGVGVSVYNEQFF
TRBV6-4	TRBJ2-3	CASSDLGQGATDTQYF
TRBV9	TRBJ2-1	CASSSLGQGSSYNEQFF
TRBV6-9	TRBJ2-7	CASSRLGQGRTYEQYF
TRBV19	TRBJ1-2	CASTSGGEGYTF
TRBV29-1	TRBJ2-7	CSVEPLAGASYEQYF
TRBV25-1	TRBJ1-5	CASSGQGLNQPQHF
TRBV29-1	TRBJ1-1	CSVTQGWGYTEAFF
TRBV7-2	TRBJ2-5	CASSYGQSQETQYF